Below, 25 T cell receptor beta chains from the same sample are listed, as sequenced in a study of naive and memory T cell subsets. Alpha and beta constant region primers primed reverse transcription for blood and skin samples. TCRdb re-called the 5' RACE reads through MiXCR, storing one row per CDR3 protein. Of over 20,000 distinct CDR3 sequences in the sample, under 25% are singletons; the top ten hold approximately 1.8%. Adult healthy volunteers gave 2.5 ml peripheral blood for whole-blood RNA. The source is a female donor in good health.

The chain couples TRBV6-5 to TRBJ2-1, with TRBD1 matching 7 bases. The CDR3 extends over 15 amino acids. CDR1 is MNHEY, CDR2 SVGAGI, per germline. The trim removed 6 bases at V and 2 bases at J, leaving 7 bases unmatched. The CDR3 spells CASRKTGLAYNEQFF. In DNA, the CDR3 is TGTGCCAGCAGAAAGACAGGGTTAGCCTACAATGAGCAGTTCTTC.

The rearrangement joins TRBV5-1 to TRBJ2-3, with 8 bases matching TRBD1. The V gene's germline CDR1 is SGHRS and CDR2 YFSETQ. The CDR3 is made up of 16 amino acids. V shed 2 bases and J 0 bases; nucleotides not matched to a gene: 5. The CDR3 DNA follows: TGCGCCAGCAGCTTAGGACAGGGCGTTAGCACAGATACGCAGTATTTT. It specifies CASSLGQGVSTDTQYF.

This clonotype is judged medium-sized. This chain connects TRBV10-2 to TRBJ2-1, with D unclear. In germline, CDR1 is WSHSY, CDR2 SAAADI. Trimming pared 4 bases from V and 7 bases from J, leaving 5 bases between. CDR3 size: 11 residues. Here the CDR3 DNA reads TGCGCCAGCAGTGTTGTAAATGAGCAGTTCTTC. It specifies CASSVVNEQFF.

At least ten counts were recorded for this clonotype. This chain uses TRBV20-1 with TRBJ2-1, with 11 positions matching TRBD2. The CDR3 length is 16 residues. CDR1 is DFQATT and CDR2 is SNEGSKA in the germline V gene (reference sequence). Trimming at V came to 2 bases and at J to 7 bases, leaving 10 bases not matched to a gene. Here the CDR3 DNA reads TGCAGTGCTAGATATTCCTTAGCGGGAGGGCGGAATGAGCAGTTCTTC. Residues: CSARYSLAGGRNEQFF.

Only one count was recorded for this clonotype. The chain uses TRBV5-1 and TRBJ2-3; no clear D. Germline loops: CDR1 SGHRS, CDR2 YFSETQ. Trimming pared 2 bases from V and 5 bases from J, leaving 6 bases between. The CDR3 sequence is 12 residues long. CDR3 nucleotides: TGCGCCAGCAGCTTTTCCGGAGATACGCAGTATTTT. Translating gives CASSFSGDTQYF.

This clonotype showed up many times. This chain joins TRBV30 and TRBJ1-2; D call uncertain. V was clipped by 3 bases and J by 4 bases, with 12 bases between them. The CDR3 totals 13 residues. In germline, CDR1 is GTSNPN, CDR2 SVGIG (reference sequence). Written as DNA, the CDR3 is TGTGCCTGGAGGTGGGCGGGAACCTATGGCTACACCTTC. This sequence encodes CAWRWAGTYGYTF.

This clonotype was counted a few times. This rearrangement joins TRBV29-1 to TRBJ1-5; perhaps TRBD1 as D (6 bases). Deletions cut 4 bases from V and 7 bases from J, with 14 bases between. Germline V gives CDR1 SQVTM, CDR2 ANQGSEA. The CDR3 runs 13 residues. CDR3 loop: CSVAGGPDQPQHF. For the CDR3, the DNA is TGCAGCGTTGCCGGGGGCCCGGACCAGCCCCAGCATTTT. The complete variable domain, with remaining parts taken from reference TRBV29-1 and TRBJ1-5, reads SAVISQKPSRDICQRGTSLTIQCQVDSQVTMMFWYRQQPGQSLTLIATANQGSEATYESGFVIDKFPISRPNLTFSTLTVSNMSPEDSSIYLCSVAGGPDQPQHFGDGTRLSIL.

Only a few counts were recorded for this clonotype. V gene TRBV6-5 combines with J gene TRBJ1-2; D remains ambiguous. This CDR3 is 11 amino acids long. Germline V lookup: CDR1 MNHEY, CDR2 SVGAGI. V was clipped by 8 bases and J by 4 bases, with 8 bases between them. The CDR3 protein is CASVGSYGYTF. The CDR3 nucleotides are TGTGCCAGCGTGGGGAGCTATGGCTACACCTTC.

This clonotype was seen ten or more times. The chain is built from TRBV7-1 and TRBJ2-2; 8 nucleotides line up with TRBD2. TRBV7-1 is reported as an ORF; its role is uncertain. The CDR3 has 18 amino acids. The trim removed 0 bases at V and 0 bases at J, leaving 6 bases unmatched. CDR3 loop: CASSSALPGLANTGELFF. The CDR3, as DNA: TGTGCCAGCAGCTCAGCGCTGCCGGGACTAGCGAACACCGGGGAGCTGTTTTTT.

The gene calls are TRBV7-9 and TRBJ2-5; perhaps TRBD2 as D (7 bases). The ends were cut back, 6 bases at V and 6 bases at J, with 17 bases in the middle. CDR3 length: 14 residues. Germline V CDR1 and CDR2: SEHNR, FQNEAQ (reference sequence). CDR3 region: CASSTTGGLKTQYF. The CDR3 coding sequence is TGTGCCAGCAGTACGACGGGGGGCCTAAAGACCCAGTACTTC.

The V call is TRBV12-3 or TRBV12-4, the J call TRBJ2-1, with 11 bases aligning to TRBD2. The CDR3 totals 15 residues. The V segment lost 6 bases and the J segment 4 bases; nucleotides outside the gene matches: 5. The CDR3 sequence: CASRRLAGIYNEQFF. The CDR3 DNA sequence: TGTGCCAGCAGACGACTAGCGGGGATTTACAATGAGCAGTTCTTC.

In this sample, this clonotype turned up many times. Germline and junction disagree at one end, which may indicate a read error. The rearrangement links TRBV5-4 to TRBJ1-2; 8 bases align to TRBD1. Germline CDR1 and CDR2: SGHNT and YYREEE (reference sequence). This CDR3 region has 14 residues. As DNA, the CDR3 is TGTGCCAGCAGCGGGGCAGGGGGCATCTTTGGCGACACCTTC. Protein product: CASSGAGGIFGDTF. Together with reference TRBV5-4 and TRBJ1-2, the CDR3 gives the full variable domain: ETGVTQSPTHLIKTRGQQVTLRCSSQSGHNTVSWYQQALGQGPQFIFQYYREEENGRGNFPPRFSGLQFPNYSSELNVNALELDDSALYLCASSGAGGIFGDTFGSGTRLTVV.

V and J are TRBV29-1 and TRBJ2-7; possibly TRBD1 or TRBD2 for D (5 bases each). The CDR3 is 17 amino acids. CDR1 is SQVTM and CDR2 is ANQGSEA in the germline V gene. Trimming removed 1 base at V and 0 bases at J, with 19 bases between. CDR3 residues: CSVEAPVLTGRSYEQYF. The CDR3 DNA reads TGCAGCGTTGAAGCCCCCGTGCTAACGGGACGCTCCTACGAGCAGTACTTC.

The rearrangement uses TRBV10-3 and TRBJ1-5; D is undetermined. CDR1 is ENHRY, CDR2 SYGVKD, per germline. V lost 3 bases to trimming and J lost 7 bases, with 7 bases between them. The CDR3 is 12 residues long. As DNA, the CDR3 is TGTGCCATCAGTGAAACGGACCAGCCCCAGCATTTT. Its translation: CAISETDQPQHF.

This clonotype was found many times. The chain couples TRBV4-3 to TRBJ2-1; D could derive from TRBD1 or TRBD2 (5 bases each). V lost 4 bases and J lost 8, with 21 bases in between. The CDR3 has 16 residues. Germline CDR1 LGHNA, CDR2 YSLEER. The CDR3 loop is CASSLPGHDLGDEQFF. The CDR3, as DNA: TGCGCCAGCAGCCTCCCTGGACACGACCTGGGAGATGAGCAGTTCTTC.

This clonotype was picked up many times. The chain couples TRBV6-6 to TRBJ2-3; 9 bases align to TRBD2. V shed 0 bases and J 8 bases; nucleotides not matched to a gene: 3. The CDR3 is made up of 14 amino acids. Germline values: CDR1 MNHNY, CDR2 SVGAGI (reference sequence). The CDR3 protein is CASSYSLAGSTQYF. The DNA for the CDR3 is TGTGCCAGCAGTTACTCTCTAGCGGGATCTACGCAGTATTTT.

A few counts support this clonotype. V gene TRBV29-1 combines with J gene TRBJ2-5; D is perhaps TRBD2 (5 bases). Germline V gene lookup returns CDR1 SQVTM and CDR2 ANQGSEA. Between the trimmed V and J ends, which lost 4 bases and 5 bases, there was a span of 14 bases. There are 13 residues in the CDR3. The CDR3 DNA follows: TGCAGCGTTGTTCTCCATAGCGTTGAGACCCAGTACTTC. This gives the protein CSVVLHSVETQYF.

This rearrangement joins TRBV20-1 to TRBJ2-7, with TRBD2 identical over 7 bases. Germline-derived CDR1 and CDR2 are DFQATT and SNEGSKA (reference sequence). The CDR3 loop spans 13 amino acids. V was clipped by 6 bases and J by 1 base; unmatched bases: 6. This CDR3 reads CSAPPSGSYEQYF. Written as DNA, the CDR3 is TGCAGTGCCCCCCCTAGCGGTTCCTACGAGCAGTACTTC.

The CDR3 DNA reads as TGTGCCAGCAGCCATACCCCCACAGATACGCAGTATTTT. Its protein is CASSHTPTDTQYF. V usage is TRBV7-2 and J usage is TRBJ2-3; no reliable D call. V gave up 5 bases and J gave up 2 bases, with 8 bases separating them. Germline V gives CDR1 SGHTA, CDR2 FQGNSA. The CDR3 length is 13 residues.

This clonotype has ten or more counts. V and J are TRBV18 and TRBJ2-7; TRBD1 matches 9 bases. The germline V gene has CDR1 KGHSH and CDR2 LQKENI. The CDR3 is 16 amino acids. The trim removed 2 bases at V and 4 bases at J, leaving 9 bases unmatched. The CDR3 DNA is TGTGCCAGCTCACCATTCGGTGCCGGGACAGGGTACGAGCAGTACTTC. Translated: CASSPFGAGTGYEQYF.

The chain carries TRBV20-1 and TRBJ1-5, with TRBD1 identical over 8 bases. Unmatched junction bases numbered 5, after V lost 6 bases and J lost 4 bases. The CDR3 extends over 13 amino acids. From germline, CDR1 is DFQATT and CDR2 SNEGSKA (reference sequence). For the CDR3, the DNA is TGCAGTGCCCCTGGGACAGGAAATCAGCCCCAGCATTTT. Its translation is CSAPGTGNQPQHF.

This clonotype was recorded at least ten times. The chain links TRBV19 to TRBJ2-5, with 7 nucleotides matching TRBD1. Unmatched junction bases numbered 3, after V lost 1 base and J lost 1 base. The germline gives CDR1 LNHDA, CDR2 SQIVND (reference sequence). This CDR3 spans 15 amino acids. CDR3 sequence reads: CASSIGGTAQETQYF. As DNA, the CDR3 is TGTGCCAGTAGTATAGGGGGGACAGCCCAAGAGACCCAGTACTTC.

This chain uses TRBV4-1 with TRBJ1-1, with a weak D call TRBD1 (5 bases). The CDR3 contains 12 residues. V was cut by 4 bases and J by 11 bases, with 14 bases left in between. The germline V gene encodes CDR1 MGHRA and CDR2 YSYEKL. The DNA for the CDR3 is TGCGCCAGCAGCCCCGTCGGGGGGAAGGCTTTCTTT. Translated, it gives CASSPVGGKAFF.

This clonotype is classed as medium-sized. In DNA, the CDR3 is TGCGCCAGCAGTGAGTCGAGGGGGAACACTGAAGCTTTCTTT. Translation gives CASSESRGNTEAFF. The rearrangement uses TRBV10-1 and TRBJ1-1; D perhaps matches TRBD1 (5 bases). Deletions cut 0 bases from V and 1 base from J, with 6 bases between. This CDR3 region has 14 residues. Germline values: CDR1 WNHNN, CDR2 SYGVQD (reference sequence).

In its sample, this clonotype was seen many times. The chain links TRBV6-6 to TRBJ2-1; tentative D call: TRBD2 (6 bases). Germline CDR1 is MNHNY and CDR2 is SVGAGI (reference sequence). The CDR3 spans 15 residues. V lost 8 bases to trimming and J lost 1 base, with 15 bases between them. Written as DNA, the CDR3 is TGTGCCAGCTGGAAAAAAGCGGGTTCCTACAATGAGCAGTTCTTC. It translates to CASWKKAGSYNEQFF.